Below, 32 T cell receptor beta chains from the same sample are listed, as sequenced in a study of low-dose radiotherapy and immunotherapy resistance in tumors. cDNA synthesis used a TRAV/TRBV-specific primer set for both chains. With a V-primer adapter and a constant-region primer, TCRs were amplified for approximately 19 PCR cycles. TCRdb reprocessed the reads with MiXCR, giving one entry per CDR3 protein. The profile shows about 44,000 distinct CDR3 sequences, 20% to 30% of them singletons. Time point in this sample: after trial treatment. The treatment here: LDRT plus nivolumab, ipilimumab, low-dose cyclophosphamide and aspirin (RACIN trial). The sample in question was PBMCs, obtained after low-dose radiotherapy plus immunotherapy. The receptors were sampled from a male donor with prostate cancer.

Remarks on this clonotype: This probably arose from a read error, given a far larger clone one base away. The chain employs TRBV6-9 and TRBJ2-3; D is uncertain. Germline V gene data show CDR1 as MNHGY and CDR2 as SVAAGI. The CDR3 is made up of 15 amino acids. The chain's CDR3 is CASSYRAASTDTRYF. CDR3 coding DNA: TGTGCCAGCAGTTACCGTGCAGCCAGCACAGATACGCGGTATTTT.

The chain uses TRBV5-1 and TRBJ2-1; no clear D. Germline V CDR1 and CDR2: SGHRS, YFSETQ. V lost 0 bases and J lost 3, with 7 bases in between. The CDR3 is made up of 14 amino acids. The CDR3 nucleotides are TGCGCCAGCAGCTTGGTGGACGGCTACAATGAGCAGTTCTTC. Translation: CASSLVDGYNEQFF.

This clonotype was counted at least ten times. The J gene is TRBJ1-1, the V gene TRBV23-1, with a weak D call TRBD1 (5 bases). TRBV23-1 is given ORF status, its function remaining uncertain. The CDR3 contains 17 residues. V was shortened by 3 bases and J by 0 bases, with 17 bases between the two germline ends. The CDR3 reads CASSHPSPGPLNTEAFF. The CDR3, as DNA: TGCGCCAGCAGTCATCCAAGCCCGGGACCTTTGAACACTGAAGCTTTCTTT.

Ten or more counts support this clonotype. This chain joins TRBV6-6 and TRBJ2-7; TRBD1 is a possible D gene (6 bases). V was clipped by 7 bases and J by 6 bases, with 19 bases between them. CDR1 is MNHNY, CDR2 SVGAGI, per germline (reference sequence). The CDR3 has 14 amino acids. The CDR3 sequence: CASTPGVGGSEQYF. In DNA, the CDR3 is TGTGCCAGCACCCCCGGGGTAGGGGGAAGCGAGCAGTACTTC.

J is TRBJ1-2 and V is TRBV2, with D hard to call. The V end lost 3 bases, the J end lost 0 bases, and 5 bases lay between the germline ends. The CDR3 is 13 amino acids. Germline values: CDR1 SNHLY, CDR2 FYNNEI. CDR3 amino acids: CASSDSSNYGYTF. CDR3 nucleotide sequence: TGTGCCAGCAGTGACAGCTCTAACTATGGCTACACCTTC. Looking up the rest from reference TRBV2 and TRBJ1-2 gives the full variable domain: EPEVTQTPSHQVTQMGQEVILRCVPISNHLYFYWYRQILGQKVEFLVSFYNNEISEKSEIFDDQFSVERPDGSNFTLKIRSTKLEDSAMYFCASSDSSNYGYTFGSGTRLTVV.

This clonotype was counted a few times. For the CDR3, the DNA is TGCGCCAGCAGCTTGGCGGGCCCAATTACCGGGGAGCTGTTTTTT. Translated, it gives CASSLAGPITGELFF. The chain recombines TRBV5-1 with TRBJ2-2; D call uncertain. This CDR3 is built from 15 residues. V was trimmed by 0 bases and J by 5 bases, leaving 11 bases between them. Germline CDR1 and CDR2: SGHRS and YFSETQ. Full variable domain (rest looked up from reference TRBV5-1 and TRBJ2-2): KAGVTQTPRYLIKTRGQQVTLSCSPISGHRSVSWYQQTPGQGLQFLFEYFSETQRNKGNFPGRFSGRQFSNSRSEMNVSTLELGDSALYLCASSLAGPITGELFFGEGSRLTVL.

This clonotype occurred many times. The chain uses TRBV9 and TRBJ1-1; TRBD1 aligns across 7 bases. The CDR3 runs 14 residues. CDR1 is SGDLS and CDR2 is YYNGEE in the germline V gene. V dropped 0 bases and J dropped 4; count of bases not matched to a gene: 3. In DNA, the CDR3 is TGTGCCAGCAGCGTAGCTACAGGGGCCACTGAAGCTTTCTTT. As protein: CASSVATGATEAFF.

The chain links TRBV29-1 to TRBJ2-5; D perhaps matches TRBD1 (5 bases). CDR3 length: 12 residues. Trimming shortened V by 7 bases and J by 5 bases, and 14 bases separated the two germline ends. Germline V gene sequence: CDR1 SQVTM, CDR2 ANQGSEA. CDR3 coding DNA: TGCAGCGCTGATTGGGGCGGTGAGACCCAGTACTTC. It codes for CSADWGGETQYF. Together with reference TRBV29-1 and TRBJ2-5, the CDR3 gives the full variable domain: SAVISQKPSRDICQRGTSLTIQCQVDSQVTMMFWYRQQPGQSLTLIATANQGSEATYESGFVIDKFPISRPNLTFSTLTVSNMSPEDSSIYLCSADWGGETQYFGPGTRLLVL.

This clonotype was picked up many times. This chain connects TRBV7-9 to TRBJ1-4; D is ambiguous. CDR3 length: 14 amino acids. V was shortened by 5 bases and J by 0 bases, with 7 bases between the two germline ends. Germline V CDR1 and CDR2: SEHNR, FQNEAQ (reference sequence). The CDR3 DNA is TGTGCCAGCAGCCGTAAAGCAACTAATGAAAAACTGTTTTTT. This encodes CASSRKATNEKLFF.

In this sample, this clonotype turned up once. V gene TRBV11-2 combines with J gene TRBJ1-2; perhaps TRBD1 as D (5 bases). V dropped 5 bases and J dropped 8 bases, with 18 bases sitting between them. Germline V gives CDR1 SGHAT, CDR2 FQNNGV. The CDR3 totals 14 residues. The CDR3 region has the DNA TGTGCCAGCAGCCCCCGGGGGGTGCCCGGGGGCTACACCTTC. It is translated as CASSPRGVPGGYTF. Variable domain in full (rest from reference TRBV11-2 and TRBJ1-2): EAGVAQSPRYKIIEKRQSVAFWCNPISGHATLYWYQQILGQGPKLLIQFQNNGVVDDSQLPKDRFSAERLKGVDSTLKIQPAKLEDSAVYLCASSPRGVPGGYTFGSGTRLTVV.

By share, this clonotype counts as medium-sized (0.01 to 0.1%). CDR3 protein: CSVGTSLSYNEQFF. DNA of the CDR3: TGCAGCGTTGGTACTAGCTTGTCCTACAATGAGCAGTTCTTC. V and J are TRBV29-1 and TRBJ2-1; TRBD2 is a possible D gene (6 bases). The CDR3 runs 14 residues. Trimming left V 4 bases short and J 1 base short, with 11 bases between. Germline CDR1 and CDR2: SQVTM and ANQGSEA.

At least ten counts were recorded for this clonotype. V is TRBV19 and J is TRBJ2-2; 15 bases align to TRBD2. Trimming at V came to 6 bases and at J to 4 bases, leaving 6 bases not matched to a gene. CDR1 is LNHDA, CDR2 SQIVND, per germline (reference sequence). The CDR3 loop spans 17 amino acids. In DNA form, the CDR3 reads TGTGCCAGTAGCTCCGGGACTAGCGGGAGGCTCACCGGGGAGCTGTTTTTT. Its protein product is CASSSGTSGRLTGELFF.

There are many counts of this clonotype. This rearrangement joins TRBV5-1 to TRBJ2-1, with D possibly TRBD1 on 7 matching bases. Germline V CDR1 and CDR2: SGHRS, YFSETQ. This CDR3 region has 15 residues. Trimming shortened V by 0 bases and J by 8 bases, and 15 bases separated the two germline ends. CDR3 in amino acids: CASSLGGGGGDEQFF. The CDR3 DNA reads as TGCGCCAGCAGCTTGGGTGGCGGAGGGGGCGATGAGCAGTTCTTC.

This clonotype was seen repeatedly, ten times or more. The rearrangement joins TRBV9 to TRBJ2-2, with 7 bases aligning to TRBD1. The J segment lost 1 base and the V segment lost 0 bases, leaving 3 bases of the junction unmatched. This CDR3 region has 16 residues. Germline-derived CDR1 and CDR2 are SGDLS and YYNGEE. CDR3 nucleotide sequence: TGTGCCAGCAGCGTAGCCGGGACAGTGAACACCGGGGAGCTGTTTTTT. It specifies CASSVAGTVNTGELFF.

This clonotype was seen ten or more times. V and J are TRBV28 and TRBJ2-1; TRBD2 matches at 7 bases. Germline trimming cut 5 bases from V and 8 bases from J; bases unmatched to any gene: 9. The CDR3 is 14 residues long. Germline V gene data show CDR1 as MDHEN and CDR2 as SYDVKM. The CDR3 protein is CASSRAGRTDEQFF. The CDR3 DNA sequence: TGTGCCAGCAGTCGAGCGGGACGAACAGATGAGCAGTTCTTC.

CDR3 bases: TGTGCCAGCAGCTTTGACCCCCTCGGTGATGAGACCCAGTACTTC. Translation gives CASSFDPLGDETQYF. This chain uses TRBV13 with TRBJ2-5; no reliable D call. Deletions cut 3 bases from V and 5 bases from J, with 16 bases between. CDR1 and CDR2 from the germline V gene are PRHDT and FYEKMQ (reference sequence). The CDR3 contains 15 residues.

The chain uses TRBV10-3 and TRBJ2-3; the D is unclear. CDR1 is ENHRY and CDR2 is SYGVKD in the germline V gene. Trimming stripped 8 bases from V and 1 base from J, with 4 bases between. The CDR3 sequence is 11 residues long. In DNA, the CDR3 is TGTGCCATCGGGGGCACAGATACGCAGTATTTT. The encoded protein is CAIGGTDTQYF.

Regarding this clonotype: A far bigger clonotype differs at one base, so this is likely a read error. V and J are TRBV5-1 and TRBJ2-1; TRBD1 aligns across 9 bases. Germline-derived CDR1 and CDR2 are SGHRS and YFSETQ. The CDR3 is 15 amino acids. V was pared by 3 bases and J by 10 bases, with 11 bases of the junction left unmatched. CDR3 loop: CASSSEFTGGYEQFF. The CDR3 coding sequence is TGCGCCAGCAGCTCAGAATTTACAGGGGGCTACGAGCAGTTCTTC.

The table lists this clonotype with many counts. The chain couples TRBV15 to TRBJ1-2, with D perhaps matching TRBD1 (5 bases). Germline V gene lookup returns CDR1 LNHNV and CDR2 YYDKDF (reference sequence). The length of the CDR3 is 14 residues. Trimming stripped 1 base from V and 6 bases from J, with 12 bases between. CDR3 loop: CATSRGQGIDGYTF. The CDR3 DNA reads as TGTGCCACCAGCAGAGGGCAGGGAATCGATGGCTACACCTTC.

Points on this clonotype: A read error may explain this, as a much larger clone is one base away. The chain has TRBV7-4 and TRBJ2-7; D is perhaps TRBD1 or TRBD2 (5 bases each). This CDR3 has 12 residues. Between the trimmed V and J ends, which lost 5 bases and 3 bases, there was a span of 8 bases. The V gene's germline CDR1 is SGHVT and CDR2 SQSDAQ. CDR3 DNA sequence: TGTGCCAGCAGCACAGGACTCTACGAGCAGTACTTC. Translating gives CASSTGLYEQYF.

Ten or more counts support this clonotype. The genes are TRBV19 and TRBJ1-2; a weak D match, TRBD1 (5 bases). Germline assignment: CDR1 LNHDA and CDR2 SQIVND (reference sequence). V lost 5 bases to trimming and J lost 3 bases, with 19 bases between them. The CDR3 contains 16 residues. The CDR3 is CASSGARGGIDYGYTF. Written as DNA, the CDR3 is TGTGCCAGTAGTGGGGCACGAGGTGGGATTGACTATGGCTACACCTTC.

This clonotype was seen a handful of times. The chain uses TRBV12-3 or TRBV12-4 and TRBJ1-3; D is uncertain. The CDR3 is made up of 15 amino acids. V dropped 1 base and J dropped 4 bases, with 11 bases sitting between them. CDR3 sequence (DNA): TGTGCCAGCAGTTTAGGTGTTCCGGGGGGAAACACCATATATTTT. This translates into CASSLGVPGGNTIYF.

This clonotype was seen repeatedly, ten times or more. This chain's CDR3 is CASSFDRANQPQHF. The CDR3, as DNA: TGTGCCAGCAGTTTCGACAGGGCGAATCAGCCCCAGCATTTT. J is TRBJ1-5 and V is TRBV28, with 7 nucleotides matching TRBD1. The CDR3 contains 14 residues. V lost 3 bases, J lost 4 bases, and 3 bases stayed unmatched. The germline V gene has CDR1 MDHEN and CDR2 SYDVKM.

For this clonotype: Likely a read error: the CDR3 ends without its conserved phenylalanine or tryptophan. The chain links TRBV5-4 to TRBJ1-2; no firm D call. CDR3 length: 14 residues. The germline V and J ends were trimmed by 0 bases and 8 bases, with 14 bases remaining between them. The germline gives CDR1 SGHNT, CDR2 YYREEE (reference sequence). The CDR3 DNA follows: TGTGCCAGCAGCTTGGCCGGTGCCCGTGGGGGCTACACCTTA. Its translation is CASSLAGARGGYTL.

This clonotype appeared many times. The J gene is TRBJ1-2, the V gene TRBV7-9; D gene ambiguous. There are 13 residues in the CDR3. V lost 4 bases and J lost 7, with 13 bases in between. Per the germline V gene, CDR1 is SEHNR and CDR2 is FQNEAQ (reference sequence). CDR3 in DNA: TGTGCCAGCAGCTCCCCGTCTTATTTTGGCTACACCTTC. This translates into CASSSPSYFGYTF.

This clonotype was picked up many times. The V gene is TRBV12-3 or TRBV12-4, the J gene TRBJ2-5, with 8 bases identical to TRBD1. With 5 bases clipped from V and 0 bases from J, the junction kept 11 bases outside the gene matches. The CDR3 runs to 17 residues. The CDR3 DNA reads as TGTGCCAGCAGTCCCGGGACAGGAGCCGCTTACCAAGAGACCCAGTACTTC. Protein: CASSPGTGAAYQETQYF.

This clonotype was counted at least ten times. The chain combines TRBV7-3 with TRBJ1-6; TRBD1 might be the D (5 bases). V was clipped by 5 bases and J by 8 bases, with 13 bases between them. Germline V gene sequence: CDR1 SGHTA, CDR2 FQGTGA. The CDR3 is made up of 14 amino acids. For the CDR3, the DNA is TGTGCCAGCAGCACGGGACGGAGGGATTCACCCCTCCACTTT. Amino acid sequence: CASSTGRRDSPLHF.

This clonotype appeared many times. In DNA form, the CDR3 reads TGTGCCAGTGGAATACAGGGGGGAATGGACAAAAACATTCAGTACTTC. Translated, it gives CASGIQGGMDKNIQYF. This chain links TRBV19 with TRBJ2-4; 8 bases are shared with TRBD1. Germline V gives CDR1 LNHDA, CDR2 SQIVND (reference sequence). The CDR3 consists of 16 residues. Trimming took 8 bases from V and 3 from J; bases not matched to a gene: 12.

The rearrangement uses TRBV5-4 and TRBJ2-3; 11 bases are shared with TRBD2. With V trimmed by 6 bases and J by 2 bases, 8 bases remained unmatched. From germline, CDR1 is SGHNT and CDR2 YYREEE (reference sequence). This CDR3 contains 16 residues. CDR3 residues: CASNRLAGITTDTQYF. The CDR3 region has the DNA TGTGCCAGCAACAGACTAGCGGGAATTACCACAGATACGCAGTATTTT.

This clonotype was counted at least ten times. CDR3 loop: CASSSPTRTDTQYF. The CDR3 nucleotides read TGTGCCAGCAGTTCTCCTACACGCACAGATACGCAGTATTTT. The chain has TRBV6-6 and TRBJ2-3; D is unresolved. Trimming took 4 bases from V and 1 from J, leaving 9 bases between them. The CDR3 runs to 14 residues. Germline V gene sequence: CDR1 MNHNY, CDR2 SVGAGI (reference sequence).

Notes on this clonotype: A single base is all that separates this from a far larger clone, so a read error is likely. The chain joins TRBV5-5 to TRBJ2-1; 10 bases are a match to TRBD1. The CDR3 contains 16 residues. V lost 3 bases to trimming and J lost 10 bases; unmatched junction nucleotides: 13. Germline V CDR1 and CDR2: SGHKS, YYEKEE (reference sequence). CDR3 nucleotide sequence: TGTGCCAGCAGCTCACACCGGGACAGGGGTATCTACGAGCAGTTCTTC. Its translation: CASSSHRDRGIYEQFF.

The chain recombines TRBV19 with TRBJ2-6; D remains ambiguous. Trimming pared 6 bases from V and 0 bases from J, leaving 24 bases between. The CDR3 consists of 20 residues. CDR1 is LNHDA and CDR2 is SQIVND in the germline V gene (reference sequence). The CDR3 coding sequence is TGTGCCAGTAGCCTCGACGAGGCCGGCACCCGTAGCTCTGGGGCCAACGTCCTGACTTTC. This sequence encodes CASSLDEAGTRSSGANVLTF.